This is a list of T cell receptor beta chains from one sample in a study of T cell responses to AZD1222 COVID-19 vaccine. Sequenced by immunoSEQ multiplex PCR; TCRdb stores in-frame clones only, minus some. The table includes about 110,000 clones, about 88% detected once. The sample consisted of peripheral blood, taken on day 0 of AZD1222 vaccination. These receptor sequences come from an adult in good health. Each CDR3 is given with its conserved first and last residue. Each record gives: CDR3 length, clone size, V gene, J gene, D gene, CDR3 protein, CDR3 DNA. The D gene is left open where the match is weak. Expanded clones get a size class; other rows say once, few or many, or leave the size out.

15	.	TRBV6-5	TRBJ1-5	.	CASKSGQYSNQPQHF	TGTGCCAGCAAGTCAGGTCAATATAGCAATCAGCCCCAGCATTTT
14	few	TRBV7-2	TRBJ2-7	.	CASSSAQGIYEQYF	TGTGCCAGCAGCTCCGCGCAGGGGATTTACGAGCAGTACTTC
12	.	TRBV30	TRBJ2-5	.	CAWSLTPETQYF	TGTGCCTGGAGTTTGACACCAGAGACCCAGTACTTC
16	.	TRBV12-2	TRBJ2-2	.	CASRLVSTSNTGELFF	TGTGCAAGTCGCTTAGTGAGCACCTCGAACACCGGGGAGCTGTTTTTT
13	.	TRBV5-1	TRBJ1-5	.	CASSLVGNQPQHF	TGCGCCAGCAGCTTGGTGGGCAATCAGCCCCAGCATTTT
15	.	TRBV6-5	TRBJ2-7	.	CASSYPGLPTYEQYF	TGTGCCAGCAGTTACCCAGGACTGCCAACCTACGAGCAGTACTTC
15	.	TRBV5-1	TRBJ2-7	.	CASSLTDRFSYEQYF	TGCGCCAGCAGCTTAACCGACAGGTTCTCCTACGAGCAGTACTTC
12	.	TRBV29-1	TRBJ1-4	.	CSVTEDEEKLFF	TGCAGCGTTACAGAGGATGAGGAAAAACTGTTTTTT
16	.	TRBV9	TRBJ1-3	TRBD1	CASSVGQGASGNTIYF	TGTGCCAGCAGCGTTGGACAGGGGGCCTCCGGAAACACCATATATTTT
15	.	TRBV30	TRBJ2-5	TRBD2	CAWREREDTRETQYF	TGTGCCTGGAGGGAGCGGGAGGATACTAGAGAGACCCAGTACTTC
14	.	TRBV9	TRBJ2-7	.	CASSGGTAQYEQYF	TGTGCCAGCAGCGGCGGGACAGCCCAATACGAGCAGTACTTC
15	.	TRBV28	TRBJ2-7	.	CASKISGASSYEQYF	TGTGCCAGCAAAATTAGCGGAGCTAGCTCCTACGAGCAGTACTTC
14	once	TRBV6-5	TRBJ2-7	.	CASKREPSSYEQYF	TGTGCCAGCAAACGGGAACCCTCCTCCTACGAGCAGTACTTC
13	.	TRBV6-2/TRBV6-3	TRBJ2-1	TRBD2	CASSQGLAGEQFF	TGTGCCAGCAGTCAAGGACTAGCGGGAGAGCAGTTCTTC
14	.	TRBV30	TRBJ1-4	.	CAWSSQGVNEKLFF	TGTGCCTGGAGTAGCCAGGGAGTTAATGAAAAACTGTTTTTT
14	once	TRBV2	TRBJ2-7	.	CASSEEGLSYEQYF	TGTGCCAGCAGTGAAGAGGGACTCTCCTACGAGCAGTACTTC
17	.	TRBV28	TRBJ1-1	.	CASSPGRWGALYTEAFF	TGTGCCAGCAGTCCTGGTCGGTGGGGCGCTTTGTACACTGAAGCTTTCTTT
14	.	TRBV7-2	TRBJ2-2	.	CASVGLTNTGELFF	TGTGCCAGCGTGGGGCTGACGAACACCGGGGAGCTGTTTTTT
15	.	TRBV7-8	TRBJ1-2	.	CASSFAGTANYGYTF	TGTGCCAGCAGCTTTGCTGGGACCGCCAACTATGGCTACACCTTC
15	.	TRBV10-3	TRBJ1-2	.	CAIKGGHGANYGYTF	TGTGCCATCAAGGGCGGTCACGGCGCTAACTATGGCTACACCTTC
14	.	TRBV6-5	TRBJ1-1	TRBD1	CASSNTGGHTEAFF	TGTGCCAGCAGTAACACAGGGGGCCACACTGAAGCTTTCTTT
15	.	TRBV6-5	TRBJ2-3	TRBD1	CASSPGTGVTDTQYF	TGTGCCAGCAGTCCCGGGACAGGCGTCACAGATACGCAGTATTTT
15	.	TRBV5-4	TRBJ1-4	TRBD1	CASSLGQAGYEKLFF	TGTGCCAGCAGCTTAGGACAGGCTGGTTATGAAAAACTGTTTTTT
15	.	TRBV10-2	TRBJ2-1	.	CASSEGNPPHNEQFF	TGCGCCAGCAGTGAGGGGAATCCCCCCCACAATGAGCAGTTCTTC
16	.	TRBV24-1	TRBJ2-3	.	CATSDKATASTDTQYF	TGTGCCACCAGTGATAAAGCCACGGCTAGCACAGATACGCAGTATTTT
15	.	TRBV27	TRBJ2-7	TRBD1	CASSRRQGDTYEQYF	TGTGCCAGCAGCCGACGACAGGGGGATACCTACGAGCAGTACTTC